These 8 T cell receptor beta chains share one sample of origin, sequenced in a study of PD-1 blockade in classical Hodgkin lymphoma. The repertoire was sequenced with immunoSEQ multiplex PCR; TCRdb's copy has only in-frame clones and lacks some. The sample has around 21,000 clones, approximately 74% seen once. All patients relapsed after autologous stem cell transplantation, and brentuximab vedotin exposure varied. Sequencing used peripheral blood mononuclear cells (PBMCs), obtained at baseline. These receptors all stem from a human donor with classical Hodgkin lymphoma.

The rearrangement joins TRBV6-9 to TRBJ2-1, with 11 bases that match TRBD2. The V segment lost 3 bases and the J segment 4 bases; nucleotides outside the gene matches: 2. CDR3 length: 15 amino acids. Germline CDR1 reads MNHGY; CDR2 reads SVAAGI. The CDR3 coding sequence is TGTGCCAGCAGTTACCCTAGCGGGGGGTACAATGAGCAGTTCTTC. Residues: CASSYPSGGYNEQFF.

V gene TRBV29-1 combines with J gene TRBJ2-3, with 7 bases fitting TRBD2. Germline V gene sequence: CDR1 SQVTM, CDR2 ANQGSEA. The CDR3 consists of 13 residues. V dropped 4 bases and J dropped 3; count of bases not matched to a gene: 4. DNA for the CDR3: TGCAGCGTTGGGCAGGGAGGGACAGATACGCAGTATTTT. It codes for CSVGQGGTDTQYF.

The chain combines TRBV15 with TRBJ2-2; unclear D gene. V was trimmed by 0 bases and J by 0 bases, leaving 11 bases between them. Germline V lookup: CDR1 LNHNV, CDR2 YYDKDF (reference sequence). This CDR3 has 17 residues. Here the CDR3 DNA reads TGTGCCACCAGCAGAGATCTGGACGGCGCGAACACCGGGGAGCTGTTTTTT. Encoded protein: CATSRDLDGANTGELFF.

V usage is TRBV7-2 and J usage is TRBJ1-2; 7 nucleotides agree with TRBD1. There are 14 residues in the CDR3. V lost 4 bases to trimming and J lost 5 bases; unmatched junction nucleotides: 7. CDR1 is SGHTA and CDR2 is FQGNSA in the germline V gene. Here the CDR3 DNA reads TGTGCCAGCAGCTCGTCGACAGGGCGGTATGGCTACACCTTC. As protein: CASSSSTGRYGYTF.

This clone was picked up a small number of times. The CDR3: CASSLSRQGHGLGNTIYF. The CDR3 DNA reads TGTGCCAGCAGCTTGTCGCGACAGGGTCATGGATTGGGAAACACCATATATTTT. V gene TRBV7-8 combines with J gene TRBJ1-3; TRBD1 matches 7 bases. CDR1 and CDR2 from the germline V gene are SGHVS and FQNEAQ. V dropped 3 bases and J dropped 4; count of bases not matched to a gene: 15. There are 18 residues in the CDR3.

The chain combines TRBV6-5 with TRBJ1-1; TRBD1 matches at 10 bases. V dropped 5 bases and J dropped 6; count of bases not matched to a gene: 6. The germline V gene has CDR1 MNHEY and CDR2 SVGAGI. This CDR3 has 14 residues. The CDR3 region is CASSVGTGESEAFF. The CDR3 coding sequence is TGTGCCAGCAGTGTCGGGACAGGGGAGTCTGAAGCTTTCTTT.

The chain employs TRBV27 and TRBJ2-3, with 11 bases matching TRBD2. In germline, CDR1 is MNHEY, CDR2 SMNVEV (reference sequence). This CDR3 has 19 residues. V lost 7 bases, J lost 2 bases, and 17 bases stayed unmatched. The CDR3 sequence: CASNTPHIPGLAATDTQYF. The CDR3, as DNA: TGTGCCAGCAACACCCCGCATATCCCGGGACTAGCGGCCACAGATACGCAGTATTTT.

The rearrangement joins TRBV19 to TRBJ2-5, with D perhaps TRBD2 (6 bases). Germline V gene lookup returns CDR1 LNHDA and CDR2 SQIVND (reference sequence). This CDR3 region has 13 residues. V was trimmed by 7 bases and J by 5 bases, leaving 14 bases between them. The CDR3 sequence: CASTPGGWETQYF. Written as DNA, the CDR3 is TGTGCCAGTACCCCCGGGGGATGGGAGACCCAGTACTTC.